This T cell receptor beta chain was profiled in a study of T cells in Graves' hyperthyroidism and ophthalmopathy (dated by TCRdb to about 2019). With regard to the full study: Peripheral blood samples were taken at initial diagnosis, before any treatment was given. Prospective prediction of ophthalmopathy was tested in an independent validation cohort of fewer than 20 hyperthyroidism patients and 17 patients who later progressed to ophthalmopathy. The paper describes TCR Vbeta CDR3 sequencing of 135 peripheral blood samples, made up of 43 ophthalmopathy patients, around 78 hyperthyroidism patients and 17 progressor patients. The roughly 100 discovery patients were divided at random into training and test sets in a 7:3 ratio. After sampling, hyperthyroidism patients received methimazole starting at 30 mg daily, and ophthalmopathy patients received high-dose intravenous methylprednisolone. TCR V-J signatures able to tell the groups apart were searched for in a discovery cohort of 100 patients, of whom 40 to 45 had Graves' ophthalmopathy and around 57 had stable Graves' hyperthyroidism. The study also compared thyroid tissue and blood T-cell repertoires from about six Graves' hyperthyroidism patients. The paper's findings and limits, for the study overall: A 13 V-J signature model separated ophthalmopathy from stable hyperthyroidism, with roughly 88% sensitivity and 81.08% specificity in cross-validation and 80%/75% in testing. Blood samples also contained most of the expanded thyroid clonotypes (frequency above 0.001), which suggests that blood repertoires may reflect thyroid immune responses. No statistical method was used to set the sample size in advance, and investigators knew the group allocation. During validation, the model predicted progression to ophthalmopathy a median of about 6.3 months ahead of onset, with almost 71% sensitivity and 72.22% specificity.

Looking up the germline V gene (reference sequence) yields CDR1 LNHNV and CDR2 YYDKDF. V is reduced by 1 base and J by 6 bases, leaving a spacing of 24 bases between them. Including the terminal cysteine and phenylalanine, the CDR3 comprises 18 residues. Just the 54-base CDR3 DNA is kept, in frame starting at base 1. The hyperthyroidism patients were between 18 and 65 years old and newly diagnosed, with a disease duration of less than 2 months. Exclusion was applied to patients with uncontrolled infections, other autoimmune diseases, pregnancy or lactation. Diagnoses relied on clinical symptoms, serum thyroxine and TRAb, thyroid ultrasound and orbital computed tomography. Blood from progressor patients was collected at the time of first diagnosis with hyperthyroidism, before any ophthalmopathy symptoms had appeared. PBMCs were isolated from 7.5 to 10 ml of fresh peripheral blood by Ficoll-Paque density gradient centrifugation. Progressor patients were initially diagnosed with Graves' hyperthyroidism and developed ophthalmopathy during follow-up. Total RNA was extracted using Trizol reagent, and RNA quality was assessed on an Agilent 2100 Bioanalyzer.

The TCR beta CDR3 regions were amplified from the RNA transcripts. The first round of RT-PCR for the TCR CDR3 was performed with the HTBI primer set and the Qiagen OneStep RT-PCR kit. Libraries were constructed in a second round of multiplex PCR, after which size selection and purification were carried out. Paired-end sequencing of the libraries was performed with 100 bp reads on an Illumina HiSeq2000. The authors' analysis ran thus. SOAPnuke was used to process the raw data, throwing out any read that contained adapters or uncalled bases, had a mean Phred below 15, or lacked an exact constant-primer or identifier match. COPE v1.2.5 was used to merge the high-quality paired reads, and each unique nucleotide sequence was defined as a clonotype. Clonotypes were aligned to IMGT TRBV, TRBD and TRBJ reference segments using MiTCR v1.1. Analysis was restricted to V-J combinations with a frequency above 0.0001, which covered just over 98% of repertoires. A TCS score was defined as the ratio of F50 (clonal expansion) to E x V (chaos), with BLOSUM62-based TCRdist applied between CDR3 peptides within each V-J. Welch's t-statistics and random forest reduced 450 to 600 V-J features to roughly 13, which were used in a naive Bayes classifier (R e1071). TCRdb reprocessed the public reads (quality trimming at Q25 with fastp, clone calling with MiXCR) and kept in-frame beta chains. Here each entry gathers all rows of one CDR3 protein and keeps the most common genes and DNA. TCRdb assigned the V and J calls; the authors' analysis was not used. Counted in this sample were around 340,000 distinct CDR3 sequences; about 18% of them appeared once. The leading ten clones occupy roughly a third of the sample.

To note about this clonotype: The target of this receptor is not known. Base qualities were left out, and no much larger clone turns up one base away.

The rearrangement combines TRBV15 with TRBJ2-5; the D gene could be TRBD1 or TRBD2, each one agreeing over 7 bases. This TCR came from a woman in her twenties or thirties with Graves' hyperthyroidism that later progressed to Graves' ophthalmopathy. Source material: blood. The CDR3 sequence is CATSRGVGSGGDLKTQYF. The nucleotide sequence is given as TGTGCCACCAGCAGAGGAGTTGGGTCAGGGGGGGATCTGAAGACCCAGTACTTC.